The rows below give T cell receptor beta chains drawn from one sample of a study of chemoradiotherapy in HPV16-positive cancers. Here immunoSEQ multiplex PCR was the method, and the copy in TCRdb shows in-frame clones only, minus some. The sample has 14,000 or so clones, 77% seen once. The specimen was obtained from a patient who underwent chemoradiotherapy. The receptors stem from a human donor with HPV-associated anogenital cancer. The CDR3 runs from the conserved cysteine through the conserved F or W. The order of the fields is J gene, V gene, clone size, D gene, CDR3 protein, CDR3 DNA. The D gene is left open where the match is weak. Part of the rows lack a size; the others show once, few, many or a class for expanded clones.

j_call: TRBJ2-6
v_call: TRBV5-1
clone_size: NA
d_call: NA
cdr3_aa: CASSFSSGANVLTF
cdr3_nt: TGCGCCAGCAGCTTCAGCTCTGGGGCCAACGTCCTGACTTTC

j_call: TRBJ1-6
v_call: TRBV5-4
clone_size: NA
d_call: NA
cdr3_aa: CASSLEREHSPLHF
cdr3_nt: TGTGCCAGCAGCTTGGAACGGGAACACTCACCCCTCCACTTT

j_call: TRBJ2-7
v_call: TRBV11-2
clone_size: NA
d_call: NA
cdr3_aa: CASSSSYEQYF
cdr3_nt: TGTGCCAGCAGCTCCTCCTACGAGCAGTACTTC

j_call: TRBJ1-1
v_call: TRBV4-3
clone_size: NA
d_call: NA
cdr3_aa: CASSQIRLGHTEAFF
cdr3_nt: TGCGCCAGCAGCCAGATCCGATTGGGTCACACTGAAGCTTTCTTT

j_call: TRBJ1-1
v_call: TRBV27
clone_size: NA
d_call: NA
cdr3_aa: CASSPQGWVGEAFF
cdr3_nt: TGTGCCAGCAGTCCTCAGGGGTGGGTTGGTGAAGCTTTCTTT

j_call: TRBJ1-2
v_call: TRBV25-1
clone_size: NA
d_call: TRBD1
cdr3_aa: CASSALQGGSYTF
cdr3_nt: TGTGCCAGCTCGGCGCTTCAGGGGGGTAGCTACACCTTC

j_call: TRBJ2-5
v_call: TRBV9
clone_size: NA
d_call: NA
cdr3_aa: CASSGGADGLVETQYF
cdr3_nt: TGTGCCAGCAGTGGGGGGGCGGACGGTCTTGTCGAGACCCAGTACTTC

j_call: TRBJ2-1
v_call: TRBV7-3
clone_size: NA
d_call: TRBD2
cdr3_aa: CASSLGVSGGTYNEQFF
cdr3_nt: TGTGCCAGCAGCTTAGGTGTCAGCGGGGGGACCTACAATGAGCAGTTCTTC

j_call: TRBJ2-7
v_call: TRBV27
clone_size: NA
d_call: TRBD1
cdr3_aa: CASSRRQGAYEQYF
cdr3_nt: TGTGCCAGCTCCCGGAGACAGGGGGCCTACGAGCAGTACTTC

j_call: TRBJ1-1
v_call: TRBV5-4
clone_size: NA
d_call: NA
cdr3_aa: CASSQQGWGENTEAFF
cdr3_nt: TGTGCCAGCAGCCAACAGGGATGGGGCGAGAACACTGAAGCTTTCTTT

j_call: TRBJ2-7
v_call: TRBV5-6
clone_size: NA
d_call: NA
cdr3_aa: CASSFSDAEYF
cdr3_nt: TGTGCCAGCAGCTTTTCAGACGCCGAGTACTTC

j_call: TRBJ2-7
v_call: TRBV4-3
clone_size: NA
d_call: NA
cdr3_aa: CASSQDLRGAGEQYF
cdr3_nt: TGCGCCAGCAGCCAAGACCTTCGGGGGGCTGGGGAGCAGTACTTC

j_call: TRBJ2-7
v_call: TRBV28
clone_size: NA
d_call: NA
cdr3_aa: CASSYGGLSYEQYF
cdr3_nt: TGTGCCAGCAGTTATGGCGGACTCTCCTACGAGCAGTACTTC

j_call: TRBJ1-2
v_call: TRBV11-3
clone_size: once
d_call: NA
cdr3_aa: CASSLLGIYTF
cdr3_nt: TGTGCCAGCAGCCTCCTAGGGATCTACACCTTC

j_call: TRBJ1-6
v_call: TRBV2
clone_size: NA
d_call: TRBD1
cdr3_aa: CASRAGTGRDNSPLHF
cdr3_nt: TGTGCCAGCAGGGCTGGGACAGGGCGGGATAATTCACCCCTCCACTTT

j_call: TRBJ2-1
v_call: TRBV7-9
clone_size: few
d_call: NA
cdr3_aa: CASSFIGEQFF
cdr3_nt: TGTGCCAGCAGCTTCATAGGTGAGCAGTTCTTC

j_call: TRBJ1-4
v_call: TRBV4-3
clone_size: NA
d_call: NA
cdr3_aa: CASSQRMSTSSTNEKLFF
cdr3_nt: TGCGCCAGCAGCCAACGTATGTCCACATCCTCAACTAATGAAAAACTGTTTTTT

j_call: TRBJ2-2
v_call: TRBV4-3
clone_size: NA
d_call: NA
cdr3_aa: CASSQVGRQGNTGELFF
cdr3_nt: TGCGCCAGCAGCCAAGTGGGACGGCAGGGGAACACCGGGGAGCTGTTTTTT

j_call: TRBJ2-7
v_call: TRBV29-1
clone_size: NA
d_call: NA
cdr3_aa: CSVALLADEQYF
cdr3_nt: TGCAGCGTAGCCCTTTTAGCCGACGAGCAGTACTTC

j_call: TRBJ2-2
v_call: TRBV4-3
clone_size: once
d_call: TRBD2
cdr3_aa: CASSYSGMMTGELFF
cdr3_nt: TGCGCCAGCAGTTACAGCGGGATGATGACCGGGGAGCTGTTTTTT

j_call: TRBJ1-2
v_call: TRBV6-1
clone_size: NA
d_call: NA
cdr3_aa: CASSYSTGPNYGYTF
cdr3_nt: TGTGCCAGCAGCTATTCGACAGGACCGAACTATGGCTACACCTTC

j_call: TRBJ2-5
v_call: TRBV19
clone_size: few
d_call: NA
cdr3_aa: CASSEMRTAPQETQYF
cdr3_nt: TGTGCCAGTAGTGAAATGCGGACAGCCCCTCAAGAGACCCAGTACTTC

j_call: TRBJ2-1
v_call: TRBV25-1
clone_size: NA
d_call: NA
cdr3_aa: CASSAPGPLNEQFF
cdr3_nt: TGTGCCAGCAGTGCCCCGGGACCTCTCAATGAGCAGTTCTTC

j_call: TRBJ1-1
v_call: TRBV11-3
clone_size: NA
d_call: NA
cdr3_aa: CASTMGGSEAFF
cdr3_nt: TGTGCCAGCACCATGGGGGGCTCTGAAGCTTTCTTT

j_call: TRBJ1-2
v_call: TRBV25-1
clone_size: NA
d_call: NA
cdr3_aa: CASSESGRNYGYTF
cdr3_nt: TGTGCCAGCAGTGAATCGGGTAGAAACTATGGCTACACCTTC

j_call: TRBJ2-5
v_call: TRBV6-9
clone_size: NA
d_call: NA
cdr3_aa: CASSYLGAGPLQETQYF
cdr3_nt: TGTGCCAGCAGTTATTTGGGGGCAGGGCCTCTCCAAGAGACCCAGTACTTC

j_call: TRBJ2-2
v_call: TRBV16
clone_size: NA
d_call: NA
cdr3_aa: CASSPRQDGELFF
cdr3_nt: TGTGCCAGCAGCCCTAGACAGGACGGGGAGCTGTTTTTT

j_call: TRBJ2-7
v_call: TRBV11-3
clone_size: NA
d_call: NA
cdr3_aa: CASSWVDEQYF
cdr3_nt: TGTGCCAGCAGTTGGGTGGACGAGCAGTACTTC

j_call: TRBJ1-2
v_call: TRBV14
clone_size: NA
d_call: NA
cdr3_aa: CASSQVGTVNYGYTF
cdr3_nt: TGTGCCAGCAGCCAGGTGGGCACCGTTAACTATGGCTACACCTTC

j_call: TRBJ1-1
v_call: TRBV20-1
clone_size: NA
d_call: NA
cdr3_aa: CSATPAGEAFF
cdr3_nt: TGCAGTGCTACCCCAGCTGGTGAAGCTTTCTTT

j_call: TRBJ2-7
v_call: TRBV11-2
clone_size: once
d_call: NA
cdr3_aa: CASSLQLTYEQYF
cdr3_nt: TGTGCCAGCAGCTTGCAGCTCACCTACGAGCAGTACTTC